The rows below give T cell receptor beta chains drawn from one sample of a study of blood T cell repertoires in COVID-19. Data came from immunoSEQ multiplex PCR; TCRdb stores just in-frame clones and leaves some out. The sample includes some 260,000 clones, over 80% of them seen just once. Specimen: peripheral blood. The receptors were gathered from a woman aged 70 to 79 with COVID-19, enrolled during active disease. CDR3s include the opening cysteine and the closing phenylalanine or tryptophan. A D gene is named only where the DNA matches it firmly. The size entry is marked missing in some rows and otherwise reads once, few, many or a size class.

V,D,J,size,DNA,CDR3
TRBV28,TRBD1,TRBJ1-2,once,TGTGCCAGCAGTTCGGGACAGGGGGATGTGAGTGGCTACACCTTC,CASSSGQGDVSGYTF
TRBV5-4,NA,TRBJ1-2,NA,TGTGCCAGCAGCAGAACCGGGACAAACTATGGCTACACCTTC,CASSRTGTNYGYTF
TRBV9,TRBD2,TRBJ2-5,NA,TGTGCCAGCAGCGTAGGAAATAGCGGGAGGGTTGGTGAGACCCAGTACTTC,CASSVGNSGRVGETQYF
TRBV19,TRBD1,TRBJ2-2,NA,TGTGCCAGTAGTATTTTAGGGACAGAGACGAACACCGGGGAGCTGTTTTTT,CASSILGTETNTGELFF
TRBV27,TRBD1,TRBJ1-4,NA,TGTGCCAGCAGTCTATCGACAGGGTACGGTGAAAAACTGTTTTTT,CASSLSTGYGEKLFF
TRBV20-1,TRBD2,TRBJ2-1,few,TGCAGTGCTAGTAGTCTGGCTAGCGGGTACAATGAGCAGTTCTTC,CSASSLASGYNEQFF
TRBV2,NA,TRBJ2-2,NA,TGTGCCGGCAGTGAACTTCGGGGAACCGGGGAGCTGTTTTTT,CAGSELRGTGELFF
TRBV10-3,TRBD1,TRBJ1-3,NA,TGTGCCATCAGGGGGGACAGGTTCGCCGGAAACACCATATATTTT,CAIRGDRFAGNTIYF
TRBV30,TRBD2,TRBJ2-7,NA,TGTGCCTGGAGTGTATGGACTAGCGTAGTCTACGAGCAGTACTTC,CAWSVWTSVVYEQYF
TRBV11-2,NA,TRBJ1-5,NA,TGTGCCAGCAGCTTAGGAGATCAGCCCCAGCATTTT,CASSLGDQPQHF